These 25 T cell receptor beta chains were sequenced from one sample in a study of shared clonotypes between healthy human individuals. Generated by immunoSEQ multiplex PCR, the TCRdb table keeps only in-frame clones and is missing some. The sample includes 780,000 or so clones, just under 75% of them seen just once. Material for sequencing was memory CD4+ T cells sorted from blood. Indicated subset: CD45RA-negative fraction. The source of these receptors is a woman aged 25 to 39 in good health.

The CDR3 nucleotides read TGTGCCAGCAGTCCTACCGGGACTAGCCTCAATGAGCAGTTCTTC. Amino acids: CASSPTGTSLNEQFF. The J gene is TRBJ2-1, the V gene TRBV6-1; 9 bases are a match to TRBD2. The CDR3 is 15 amino acids. V lost 5 bases, J lost 6 bases, and 8 bases stayed unmatched. In germline, CDR1 is MNHNS, CDR2 SASEGT.

This rearrangement joins TRBV15 to TRBJ2-6; a possible D gene is TRBD2 (5 bases). This CDR3 is built from 20 residues. Trimming cost V 3 bases and J 0 bases, with 21 bases left between them. Germline CDR1 is LNHNV and CDR2 is YYDKDF (reference sequence). The CDR3 nucleotides are TGTGCCACCAGCAGGGAACTAGTGGTCTTGCCCTACTCTGGGGCCAACGTCCTGACTTTC. This gives the protein CATSRELVVLPYSGANVLTF.

V and J are TRBV19 and TRBJ1-5, with D unresolved. Germline loops: CDR1 LNHDA, CDR2 SQIVND (reference sequence). CDR3 length: 15 amino acids. V lost 5 bases and J lost 7, with 18 bases in between. CDR3 sequence: CASSGASLSNQPQHF. The CDR3 region has the DNA TGTGCCAGTAGTGGCGCCTCCCTATCGAACCAGCCCCAGCATTTT.

The J gene is TRBJ1-5, the V gene TRBV28; D is undetermined. The germline CDR1 and CDR2 sequences are MDHEN and SYDVKM. V lost 5 bases and J 3 bases, leaving 11 bases between the germline ends. This CDR3 has 14 residues. The CDR3 reads CASSGIRTNQPQHF. CDR3 sequence (DNA): TGTGCCAGCAGTGGGATAAGGACCAATCAGCCCCAGCATTTT.

V usage is TRBV28 and J usage is TRBJ2-2; 8 bases agree with TRBD1. The germline gives CDR1 MDHEN, CDR2 SYDVKM. This CDR3 is 19 amino acids long. The junction had 14 bases not matched to a gene; V was cut back by 2 bases and J by 3 bases. The CDR3 here is CASSLGPPRQGSYTGELFF. The CDR3 coding sequence is TGTGCCAGCAGTTTAGGCCCCCCCCGACAGGGGAGTTACACCGGGGAGCTGTTTTTT.

This clone showed up many times. J is TRBJ2-6 and V is TRBV27, with TRBD1 as a possible D gene (6 bases). Germline V gene lookup returns CDR1 MNHEY and CDR2 SMNVEV (reference sequence). This CDR3 has 16 amino acids. The V gene lost 6 bases and the J gene lost 2 bases, with 14 bases spanning the gap. Here the CDR3 reads CASSGRTGTGANVLTF. DNA of the CDR3: TGTGCCAGCAGCGGAAGAACAGGGACTGGGGCCAACGTCCTGACTTTC.

The J gene is TRBJ2-1, the V gene TRBV27; 7 bases are a match to TRBD2. Germline CDR1 is MNHEY and CDR2 is SMNVEV (reference sequence). The CDR3 loop spans 14 amino acids. V lost 6 bases to trimming and J lost 1 base; unmatched junction nucleotides: 3. The CDR3 protein is CASRKRESYNEQFF. The CDR3 bases are TGTGCCAGCAGAAAGCGGGAATCCTACAATGAGCAGTTCTTC.

The genes are TRBV5-1 and TRBJ2-7; TRBD1 might be the D (6 bases). CDR1 is SGHRS, CDR2 YFSETQ, per germline. There are 15 residues in the CDR3. V was clipped by 3 bases and J by 2 bases, with 15 bases between them. CDR3 in DNA: TGCGCCAGCAGCTCCCCCGGGACACAGACCTACGAGCAGTACTTC. It translates to CASSSPGTQTYEQYF.

This clone appeared a few times. The rearrangement links TRBV4-2 to TRBJ1-1; 8 bases align to TRBD1. Germline CDR1 reads LGHNA; CDR2 reads YNFKEQ. V gave up 7 bases and J gave up 0 bases; unmatched junction bases: 1. The CDR3 covers 13 residues. The CDR3 DNA reads as TGTGCCAGCACGACAGGGGTGAACACTGAAGCTTTCTTT. This translates into CASTTGVNTEAFF.

The gene calls are TRBV27 and TRBJ1-2, with 8 positions matching TRBD1. The CDR3 runs to 14 residues. Germline V gives CDR1 MNHEY, CDR2 SMNVEV (reference sequence). J gave up 4 bases and V 7 bases, and 8 bases lay outside the gene matches. The CDR3 DNA follows: TGTGCCAGCATGTCTGGACAGGGACCCTATGGCTACACCTTC. As protein: CASMSGQGPYGYTF.

The chain recombines TRBV7-2 with TRBJ1-5, with 11 nucleotides matching TRBD1. Germline assignment: CDR1 SGHTA and CDR2 FQGNSA. Losses at the gene ends were 5 bases for V and 6 bases for J; bases not matched to a gene: 9. This CDR3 is built from 16 residues. CDR3 DNA sequence: TGTGCCAGCAGCCGATCAGGACAGGGGGCGGTTCAGCCCCAGCATTTT. Translation gives CASSRSGQGAVQPQHF.

The CDR3: CASSPAEGRPSYEQYF. The CDR3 region has the DNA TGTGCCAGCTCACCAGCGGAGGGCAGGCCTTCCTACGAGCAGTACTTC. V and J are TRBV18 and TRBJ2-7; D is perhaps TRBD2 (6 bases). Trimming shortened V by 2 bases and J by 1 base, and 15 bases separated the two germline ends. CDR3 length: 16 amino acids. CDR1 is KGHSH and CDR2 is LQKENI in the germline V gene.

The chain has TRBV18 and TRBJ1-2, with 11 bases fitting TRBD1. V lost 4 bases and J lost 8; bases outside the gene matches: 12. The CDR3 is made up of 16 amino acids. CDR1 and CDR2 (germline): KGHSH, LQKENI. The CDR3 here is CASSLQTRTGGSGYTF. DNA for the CDR3: TGTGCCAGCTCACTACAAACCCGGACAGGGGGCTCCGGCTACACCTTC.

The chain combines TRBV2 with TRBJ2-2, with 7 nucleotides matching TRBD1. Trimming removed 6 bases from V and 4 bases from J; junction bases left unmatched: 8. Germline CDR1 is SNHLY and CDR2 is FYNNEI. The CDR3 loop spans 15 amino acids. In DNA, the CDR3 is TGTGCCAGCAGCCTAACAGGGGAAAGCACCGGGGAGCTGTTTTTT. This translates into CASSLTGESTGELFF.

This clone was seen a few times. The chain links TRBV5-1 to TRBJ2-7; a possible D gene is TRBD1 (7 bases). Germline CDR1 and CDR2: SGHRS and YFSETQ. The V and J ends lost 0 bases and 0 bases respectively, with 10 bases between them. The CDR3 is 15 residues long. CDR3 sequence: CASSLGGTASYEQYF. The CDR3 DNA reads TGCGCCAGCAGCTTGGGCGGGACAGCCTCCTACGAGCAGTACTTC.

This rearrangement joins TRBV2 to TRBJ2-3; D possibly corresponds to TRBD2 (5 bases). The CDR3 has 15 residues. V lost 6 bases to trimming and J lost 0 bases, with 13 bases between them. Germline loops: CDR1 SNHLY, CDR2 FYNNEI. In DNA form, the CDR3 reads TGTGCCAGCAGGGTTGTCGGGATTAGCACAGATACGCAGTATTTT. Protein sequence: CASRVVGISTDTQYF.

The chain carries TRBV6-1 and TRBJ1-2; D ambiguous. The CDR3 runs to 12 residues. V lost 2 bases, J lost 4 bases, and 5 bases lay in between. Germline CDR1 is MNHNS and CDR2 is SASEGT. The CDR3 DNA follows: TGTGCCAGCAGTGAAACCCTCTATGGCTACACCTTC. This translates into CASSETLYGYTF.

The chain recombines TRBV28 with TRBJ1-2; TRBD1 is a possible D gene (6 bases). Trimming shortened V by 6 bases and J by 4 bases, and 18 bases separated the two germline ends. The CDR3 contains 15 residues. Per the germline V gene, CDR1 is MDHEN and CDR2 is SYDVKM. The CDR3 DNA follows: TGTGCCAGCAGACCTTCACATCAGGGGATCTATGGCTACACCTTC. Protein product: CASRPSHQGIYGYTF.

The V and J genes are TRBV7-9 and TRBJ1-2; D not certain. V gave up 3 bases and J gave up 0 bases, with 5 bases separating them. The CDR3 extends over 13 amino acids. Germline values: CDR1 SEHNR, CDR2 FQNEAQ (reference sequence). CDR3 residues: CASSFDPNYGYTF. CDR3 nucleotides: TGTGCCAGCAGCTTCGACCCTAACTATGGCTACACCTTC.

There are a few counts of this clone. The chain links TRBV16 to TRBJ1-5; D may be TRBD1 (5 bases). Between the trimmed V and J ends, which lost 4 bases and 2 bases, there was a span of 15 bases. The CDR3 runs 16 residues. The germline V gene has CDR1 KGHSY and CDR2 FQNENV. The CDR3 DNA is TGTGCCAGCAGCCCACCGGGCAGGGAGGGCAATCAGCCCCAGCATTTT. It codes for CASSPPGREGNQPQHF.

This clone appeared a few times. At the DNA level, this CDR3 is encoded by other sequences in the same sample as well. V and J are TRBV19 and TRBJ2-7; 9 bases line up with TRBD1. The CDR3 extends over 14 amino acids. Germline V gene sequence: CDR1 LNHDA, CDR2 SQIVND (reference sequence). V dropped 5 bases and J dropped 4; count of bases not matched to a gene: 6. CDR3 sequence: CASSRTGGRYEQYF. The DNA of the CDR3 is TGTGCCAGTAGTCGCACAGGGGGCAGGTACGAGCAGTACTTC.

This rearrangement joins TRBV11-2 to TRBJ2-5, with D uncertain. The better agreement between TRBJ2-7 and the DNA end casts doubt on the J call. From germline, CDR1 is SGHAT and CDR2 FQNNGV. CDR3 length: 16 residues. The CDR3 protein is CASSPKVGPSSYEQYF. The CDR3 bases are TGTGCCAGCAGCCCGAAAGTCGGACCTAGCTCCTACGAGCAGTACTTC.

The chain is built from TRBV7-2 and TRBJ2-1; D is unclear. Germline CDR1 SGHTA, CDR2 FQGNSA. Trimming left V 2 bases short and J 8 bases short, with 7 bases between. This CDR3 comprises 12 residues. CDR3 sequence reads: CASSLSHYEQFF. In nucleotides, the CDR3 is TGTGCCAGCAGCTTAAGTCATTATGAGCAGTTCTTC. Supplemented by reference TRBV7-2 and TRBJ2-1, the full variable domain reads GAGVSQSPSNKVTEKGKDVELRCDPISGHTALYWYRQSLGQGLEFLIYFQGNSAPDKSGLPSDRFSAERTGGSVSTLTIQRTQQEDSAVYLCASSLSHYEQFFGPGTRLTVL.

V is TRBV4-1 and J is TRBJ2-7; 14 bases match TRBD2. This CDR3 comprises 15 residues. V trimming: 4 bases; J trimming: 3 bases; junction bases outside the gene matches: 2. Germline V gives CDR1 MGHRA, CDR2 YSYEKL. CDR3 in amino acids: CASSPGTSGGYEQYF. CDR3 DNA sequence: TGCGCCAGCAGCCCAGGGACTAGCGGGGGCTACGAGCAGTACTTC.

V gene TRBV5-5 combines with J gene TRBJ2-5; 8 nucleotides match TRBD2. V was pared by 0 bases and J by 5 bases, with 3 bases of the junction left unmatched. This CDR3 is built from 14 residues. CDR1 SGHKS and CDR2 YYEKEE come from the germline V gene (reference sequence). The CDR3 reads CASSLAAGVETQYF. The CDR3 DNA follows: TGTGCCAGCAGCTTGGCAGCGGGAGTTGAGACCCAGTACTTC.